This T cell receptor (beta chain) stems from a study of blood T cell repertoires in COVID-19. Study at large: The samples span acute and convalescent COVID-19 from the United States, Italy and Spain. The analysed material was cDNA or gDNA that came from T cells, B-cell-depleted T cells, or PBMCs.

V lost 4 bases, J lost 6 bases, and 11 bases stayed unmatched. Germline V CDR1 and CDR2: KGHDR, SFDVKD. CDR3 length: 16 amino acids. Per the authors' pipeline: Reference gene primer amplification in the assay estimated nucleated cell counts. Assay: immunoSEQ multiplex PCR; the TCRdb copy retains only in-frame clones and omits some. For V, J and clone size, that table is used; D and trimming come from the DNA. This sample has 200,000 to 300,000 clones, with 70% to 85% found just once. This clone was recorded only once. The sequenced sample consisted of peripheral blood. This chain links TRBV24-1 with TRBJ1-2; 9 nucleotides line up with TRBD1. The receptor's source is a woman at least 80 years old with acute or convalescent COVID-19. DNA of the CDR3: TGTGCCACCAGTGACCCTAAGGACAGGGGTTTTCATGGCTACACCTTC. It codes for CATSDPKDRGFHGYTF.